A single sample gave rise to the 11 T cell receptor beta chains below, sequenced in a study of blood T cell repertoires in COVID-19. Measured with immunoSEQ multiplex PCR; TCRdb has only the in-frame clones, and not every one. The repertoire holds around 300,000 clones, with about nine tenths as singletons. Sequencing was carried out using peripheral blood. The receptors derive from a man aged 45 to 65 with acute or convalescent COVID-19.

The CDR3 spells CASSWGRGAGELFF. DNA of the CDR3: TGTGCCAGCAGCTGGGGGAGGGGCGCCGGGGAGCTGTTTTTT. The genes are TRBV11-2 and TRBJ2-2, with 7 bases identical to TRBD2. Germline V CDR1 and CDR2: SGHAT, FQNNGV. V shed 4 bases, J shed 6 bases, and the junction held 5 bases outside the gene matches. CDR3 size: 14 residues.

CDR3 DNA: TGTGCCAGCCGGACAGCGCTCTATGGCTACACCTTC. It yields the protein CASRTALYGYTF. The V gene is TRBV5-6, the J gene TRBJ1-2, with D perhaps TRBD1 (6 bases). There are 12 residues in the CDR3. The germline V gene encodes CDR1 SGHDT and CDR2 YYEEEE. V shed 7 bases and J shed 4 bases, with 11 bases lying between them. The entire variable domain, with the rest obtained from reference TRBV5-6 and TRBJ1-2, is as follows: DAGVTQSPTHLIKTRGQQVTLRCSPKSGHDTVSWYQQALGQGPQFIFQYYEEEERQRGNFPDRFSGHQFPNYSSELNVNALLLGDSALYLCASRTALYGYTFGSGTRLTVV.

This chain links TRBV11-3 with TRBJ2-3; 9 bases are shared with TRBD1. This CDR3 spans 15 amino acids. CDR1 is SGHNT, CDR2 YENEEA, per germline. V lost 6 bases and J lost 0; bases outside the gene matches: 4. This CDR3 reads CASRLGTGSTDTQYF. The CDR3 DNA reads TGTGCCAGCAGGCTTGGGACAGGGAGCACAGATACGCAGTATTTT. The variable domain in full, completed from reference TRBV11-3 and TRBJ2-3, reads EAGVVQSPRYKIIEKKQPVAFWCNPISGHNTLYWYLQNLGQGPELLIRYENEEAVDDSQLPKDRFSAERLKGVDSTLKIQPAELGDSAVYLCASRLGTGSTDTQYFGPGTRLTVL.

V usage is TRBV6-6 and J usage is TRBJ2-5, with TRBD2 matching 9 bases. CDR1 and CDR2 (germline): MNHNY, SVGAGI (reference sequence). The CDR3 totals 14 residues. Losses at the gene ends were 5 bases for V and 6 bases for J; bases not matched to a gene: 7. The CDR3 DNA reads TGTGCCAGCAGTCGATCTAGCGGGGAAAAGACCCAGTACTTC. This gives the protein CASSRSSGEKTQYF.

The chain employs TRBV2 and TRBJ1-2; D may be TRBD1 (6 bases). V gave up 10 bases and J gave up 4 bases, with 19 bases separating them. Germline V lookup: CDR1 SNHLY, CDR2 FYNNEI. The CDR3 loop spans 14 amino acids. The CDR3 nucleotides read TGTGCCATCAATAGGGGTCAGGGGACCTATGGCTACACCTTC. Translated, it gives CAINRGQGTYGYTF.

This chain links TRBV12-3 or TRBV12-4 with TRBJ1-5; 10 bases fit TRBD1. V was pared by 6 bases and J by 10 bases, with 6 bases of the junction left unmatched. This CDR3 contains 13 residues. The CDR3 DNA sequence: TGTGCCAGCAGAGGACAGGGGGGTAGCCCCCAGCATTTT. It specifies CASRGQGGSPQHF.

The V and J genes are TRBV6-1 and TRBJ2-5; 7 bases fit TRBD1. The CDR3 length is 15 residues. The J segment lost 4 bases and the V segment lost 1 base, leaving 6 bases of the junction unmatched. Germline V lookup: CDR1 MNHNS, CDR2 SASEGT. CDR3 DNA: TGTGCCAGCAGTGAAGACAGGGGATGGATAGAGACCCAGTACTTC. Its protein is CASSEDRGWIETQYF.

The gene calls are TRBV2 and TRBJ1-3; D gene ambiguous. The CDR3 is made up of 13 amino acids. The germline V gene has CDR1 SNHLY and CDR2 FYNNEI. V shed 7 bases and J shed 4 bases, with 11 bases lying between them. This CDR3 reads CASKERAGNTIYF. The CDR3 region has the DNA TGTGCCAGCAAGGAAAGAGCGGGAAACACCATATATTTT. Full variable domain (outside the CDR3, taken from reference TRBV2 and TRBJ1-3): EPEVTQTPSHQVTQMGQEVILRCVPISNHLYFYWYRQILGQKVEFLVSFYNNEISEKSEIFDDQFSVERPDGSNFTLKIRSTKLEDSAMYFCASKERAGNTIYFGEGSWLTVV.

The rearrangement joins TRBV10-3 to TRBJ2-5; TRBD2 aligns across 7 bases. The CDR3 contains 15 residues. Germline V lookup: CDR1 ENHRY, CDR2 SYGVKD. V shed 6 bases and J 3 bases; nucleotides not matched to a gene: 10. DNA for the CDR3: TGTGCCATCAGCCCAGGTCTACGGGAGGAAGAGACCCAGTACTTC. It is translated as CAISPGLREEETQYF.

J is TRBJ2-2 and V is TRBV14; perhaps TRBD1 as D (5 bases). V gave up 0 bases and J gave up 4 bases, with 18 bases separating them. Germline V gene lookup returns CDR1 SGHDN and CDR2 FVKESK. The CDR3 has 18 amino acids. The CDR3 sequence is CASSQDGTTVRATGELFF. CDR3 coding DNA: TGTGCCAGCAGCCAAGATGGTACGACAGTTAGGGCCACCGGGGAGCTGTTTTTT.

CDR3 sequence reads: CASSLDGGLDTEAFF. The CDR3 DNA reads as TGCGCCAGCAGCCTCGACGGGGGGCTTGACACTGAAGCTTTCTTT. The rearrangement joins TRBV5-1 to TRBJ1-1; possibly TRBD1 for D (6 bases). This CDR3 comprises 15 residues. With 4 bases removed from V and 3 bases from J, the gap between germline ends came to 16 bases. CDR1 and CDR2 (germline): SGHRS, YFSETQ.